These 20 T cell receptor beta chains originate from one sample sequenced in a study of blood T cells in healthy people across ages. Alongside a J-beta primer mix, a sample-barcoded 5' primer served in a second PCR lasting about 7 to 11 cycles. Using its own MiXCR run on the 5' RACE reads, TCRdb lists one record per CDR3 protein. The repertoire holds more than 550,000 distinct CDR3 sequences, with about a fifth as singletons. Specimen: blood. Source of these receptors: a man between 65 and 80 years old in good health.

This clonotype was recorded at least ten times. This chain uses TRBV29-1 with TRBJ1-4; D possibly corresponds to TRBD1 (5 bases). The germline gives CDR1 SQVTM, CDR2 ANQGSEA. The CDR3 length is 15 residues. The V and J ends lost 4 bases and 0 bases respectively, with 12 bases between them. CDR3 DNA sequence: TGCAGCGTTGCTGGGACCGCCACAACTAATGAAAAACTGTTTTTT. Encoded protein: CSVAGTATTNEKLFF.

The sample holds a few counts of this clonotype. The chain joins TRBV5-1 to TRBJ1-4; D gene uncertain. This CDR3 contains 16 residues. With 0 bases removed from V and 7 bases from J, the gap between germline ends came to 16 bases. CDR1 is SGHRS and CDR2 is YFSETQ in the germline V gene. The CDR3 DNA sequence: TGCGCCAGCAGCTTGGTGTCAACTCCTAAGAGTGAAAAACTGTTTTTT. This translates into CASSLVSTPKSEKLFF.

The chain combines TRBV18 with TRBJ2-3; 7 bases agree with TRBD2. CDR3 size: 18 residues. Germline assignment: CDR1 KGHSH and CDR2 LQKENI. With 6 bases clipped from V and 0 bases from J, the junction kept 15 bases outside the gene matches. Here the CDR3 reads CASSQTGTTLTSTDTQYF. The CDR3 bases are TGTGCCAGCTCCCAGACCGGGACTACCTTAACTAGCACAGATACGCAGTATTTT.

A few counts support this clonotype. The rearrangement uses TRBV12-3 or TRBV12-4 and TRBJ2-4; no definite D call. The CDR3 consists of 15 residues. Trimming left V 1 base short and J 0 bases short, with 7 bases between. This chain's CDR3 is CASSLGVLAKNIQYF. CDR3 DNA: TGTGCCAGCAGTTTAGGGGTGCTAGCCAAAAACATTCAGTACTTC.

V usage is TRBV27 and J usage is TRBJ2-3; D is ambiguous. Trimming pared 7 bases from V and 0 bases from J, leaving 8 bases between. The CDR3 consists of 13 residues. Looked up from germline, CDR1 is MNHEY and CDR2 is SMNVEV (reference sequence). In nucleotides, the CDR3 is TGTGCCAGCACCACCGGGAGCACAGATACGCAGTATTTT. This translates into CASTTGSTDTQYF.

The chain has TRBV6-5 and TRBJ1-5; D unresolved. Trimming shortened V by 2 bases and J by 4 bases, and 6 bases separated the two germline ends. The CDR3 sequence is 13 residues long. Germline V gene sequence: CDR1 MNHEY, CDR2 SVGAGI. DNA for the CDR3: TGTGCCAGCAGTTACGTGGGGAATCAGCCCCAGCATTTT. Amino acid sequence: CASSYVGNQPQHF.

This clonotype came up many times. J is TRBJ2-6 and V is TRBV7-3; D remains unclear. V was shortened by 0 bases and J by 3 bases, with 3 bases between the two germline ends. In germline, CDR1 is SGHTA, CDR2 FQGTGA. This CDR3 has 14 amino acids. CDR3 protein: CASSLTGGANVLTF. The CDR3 DNA reads as TGTGCCAGCAGCTTAACAGGTGGGGCCAACGTCCTGACTTTC.

In its sample, this clonotype was seen once. This chain uses TRBV20-1 with TRBJ1-2; a possible D gene is TRBD1 (5 bases). The germline gives CDR1 DFQATT, CDR2 SNEGSKA (reference sequence). With 2 bases removed from V and 4 bases from J, the gap between germline ends came to 17 bases. The CDR3 spans 15 residues. CDR3 amino acids: CSARPAGTASYGYTF. The CDR3 DNA sequence: TGCAGTGCTAGACCGGCAGGGACGGCGTCCTATGGCTACACCTTC.

A few counts support this clonotype. The CDR3 spells CASSRSGVPYEQYF. CDR3 sequence (DNA): TGTGCCAGCAGTCGAAGCGGGGTCCCCTACGAGCAGTACTTC. V gene TRBV12-3 or TRBV12-4 combines with J gene TRBJ2-7; TRBD2 matches at 7 bases. With 5 bases clipped from V and 2 bases from J, the junction kept 6 bases outside the gene matches. CDR3 size: 14 residues.

There are a few counts of this clonotype. The chain combines TRBV29-1 with TRBJ1-2, with D possibly matching TRBD1 (6 bases). V lost 3 bases and J lost 8, with 13 bases in between. The CDR3 has 12 amino acids. Germline V CDR1 and CDR2: SQVTM, ANQGSEA. CDR3 protein: CSVDGGLKGYTF. The CDR3 DNA reads TGCAGCGTTGATGGGGGGCTTAAGGGCTACACCTTC.

This clonotype occurred a few times. The chain combines TRBV15 with TRBJ2-5, with D possibly TRBD1 on 6 matching bases. Trimming took off 3 bases at V and 1 base at J, with 12 bases between the two ends. CDR3 length equals 15 residues. CDR1 is LNHNV and CDR2 is YYDKDF in the germline V gene (reference sequence). CDR3 coding DNA: TGTGCCACCAGCAGGCAGTCACAGGGCCAAGAGACCCAGTACTTC. It yields the protein CATSRQSQGQETQYF.

The sample holds a few counts of this clonotype. V gene TRBV6-6 combines with J gene TRBJ1-1; D gene ambiguous. The V and J ends lost 0 bases and 5 bases respectively, with 10 bases between them. This CDR3 is 14 amino acids long. The germline CDR1 and CDR2 sequences are MNHNY and SVGAGI (reference sequence). The CDR3 DNA reads as TGTGCCAGCAGTTACTCAGGGTTGGGGACTGAAGCTTTCTTT. As protein: CASSYSGLGTEAFF.

The chain employs TRBV29-1 and TRBJ2-7, with D uncertain. V lost 1 base and J 2 bases, leaving 9 bases between the germline ends. Germline V CDR1 and CDR2: SQVTM, ANQGSEA. This CDR3 is 13 amino acids long. In nucleotides, the CDR3 is TGCAGCGTTGAAGGGCACAGAACCTACGAGCAGTACTTC. Amino acid sequence: CSVEGHRTYEQYF.

The CDR3 spells CASSEIRGSSGGETQYF. The CDR3 DNA is TGTGCCAGCAGTGAAATAAGGGGGTCGAGCGGAGGTGAGACCCAGTACTTC. This chain links TRBV12-3 or TRBV12-4 with TRBJ2-5; TRBD1 is a possible D gene (6 bases). Trimming shortened V by 5 bases and J by 5 bases, and 24 bases separated the two germline ends. This CDR3 has 17 residues.

The gene calls are TRBV6-2 or TRBV6-3 and TRBJ2-3; D is unclear. The CDR3 length is 16 residues. Germline assignment: CDR1 MNHEY and CDR2 SVGEGT. V was trimmed by 6 bases and J by 0 bases, leaving 16 bases between them. CDR3 coding DNA: TGTGCCAGCAGACGCCCCTCTCGCACTAGCACAGATACGCAGTATTTT. Translating gives CASRRPSRTSTDTQYF.

This clonotype has only a few counts. The J gene is TRBJ2-3, the V gene TRBV7-2; the match to TRBD2 covers 7 bases. With 1 base clipped from V and 2 bases from J, the junction kept 9 bases outside the gene matches. CDR1 and CDR2 (germline): SGHTA, FQGNSA. The CDR3 sequence is 17 residues long. This CDR3 is CASSLDLAAGYTDTQYF. Here the CDR3 DNA reads TGTGCCAGCAGCTTAGATCTAGCGGCTGGATACACAGATACGCAGTATTTT.

This sequence joins TRBV11-2 and TRBJ2-3; D remains ambiguous. The CDR3 spans 15 residues. V was trimmed by 4 bases and J by 2 bases, leaving 13 bases between them. Per germline, CDR1 SGHAT and CDR2 FQNNGV. In DNA form, the CDR3 reads TGTGCCAGCAGCTACACAGTGGGTGTCACAGATACGCAGTATTTT. It yields the protein CASSYTVGVTDTQYF.

This clonotype was observed a few times. This sequence joins TRBV2 and TRBJ2-1, with 7 bases fitting TRBD2. The length of the CDR3 is 14 residues. V lost 4 bases and J lost 7; bases outside the gene matches: 7. Per germline, CDR1 SNHLY and CDR2 FYNNEI. In DNA form, the CDR3 reads TGTGCCAGCAGTGGAGGGACGGGACTAAATGAGCAGTTCTTC. It specifies CASSGGTGLNEQFF.

This clonotype was found a few times. This chain joins TRBV10-3 and TRBJ2-7; D unclear. From germline, CDR1 is ENHRY and CDR2 SYGVKD. The length of the CDR3 is 14 residues. The V and J ends lost 2 bases and 1 base respectively, with 9 bases between them. CDR3 amino acids: CAISEGLVSYEQYV. In DNA form, the CDR3 reads TGTGCCATCAGTGAGGGGCTAGTTTCCTACGAGCAGTACGTC.

V is TRBV9 and J is TRBJ2-5, with D maybe TRBD1 (5 bases). The germline V gene encodes CDR1 SGDLS and CDR2 YYNGEE. Trimming cost V 3 bases and J 5 bases, with 17 bases left between them. The CDR3 spans 15 residues. In DNA form, the CDR3 reads TGTGCCAGCAGCGAGGGGCCAGGGCGAGTTGAGACCCAGTACTTC. The encoded protein is CASSEGPGRVETQYF.